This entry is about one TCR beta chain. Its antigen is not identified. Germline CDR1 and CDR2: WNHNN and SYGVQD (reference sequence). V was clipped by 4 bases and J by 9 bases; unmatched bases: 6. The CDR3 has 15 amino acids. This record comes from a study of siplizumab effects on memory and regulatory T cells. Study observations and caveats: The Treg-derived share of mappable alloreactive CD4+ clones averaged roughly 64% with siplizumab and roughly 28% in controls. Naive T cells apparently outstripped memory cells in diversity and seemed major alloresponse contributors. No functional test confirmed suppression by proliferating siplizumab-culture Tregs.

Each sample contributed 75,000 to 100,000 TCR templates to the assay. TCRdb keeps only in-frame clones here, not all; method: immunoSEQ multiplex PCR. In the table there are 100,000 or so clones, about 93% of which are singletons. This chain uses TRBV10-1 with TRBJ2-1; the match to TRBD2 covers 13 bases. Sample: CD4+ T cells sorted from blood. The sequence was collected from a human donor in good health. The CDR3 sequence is CASSVTSGGAGEQFF. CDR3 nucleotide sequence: TGCGCCAGCAGTGTAACTAGCGGGGGGGCCGGTGAGCAGTTCTTC.